This T cell receptor beta chain was profiled in a study of T cell changes during pregnancy in multiple sclerosis. V was clipped by 6 bases and J by 6 bases; unmatched bases: 5. CDR1 and CDR2 from the germline V gene are MNHEY and SVGAGI. The CDR3 extends over 13 amino acids. Sequenced by immunoSEQ multiplex PCR; TCRdb stores in-frame clones only, minus some. This sample has tens of thousands of clones, with more than 70% found just once. Sequenced material: CD4+ T cells from peripheral blood mononuclear cells, taken in the first trimester of pregnancy. This chain links TRBV6-5 with TRBJ1-2; 9 bases are shared with TRBD1. The receptor was isolated from a female donor with multiple sclerosis, enrolled in a pregnancy study. The chain's CDR3 is CASSWTGADGYTF. The CDR3 DNA reads TGTGCCAGCAGCTGGACAGGGGCGGATGGCTACACCTTC.